These T cell receptor beta chains were read from a single sample in a study of T-cell reconstitution after alpha-beta-depleted transplantation in children. In TCRdb, the PCR reads were re-called with MiXCR into one record per CDR3 protein. Of 450,000 to 600,000 distinct CDR3 sequences in the sample, approximately 20% were seen once. The sample in question was PBMCs from the stem cell graft donor, obtained from the stem cell graft. These receptors were collected from a human donor who donated a stem cell graft to a child with acute lymphoblastic leukemia. Both conserved end residues are part of each CDR3. The order of the fields is V gene, clone size, J gene, D gene, CDR3 protein, CDR3 DNA. A D gene is named only where the DNA matches it firmly. The size field is filled for only some rows; it gives once, few, many or a size class.

TRBV3-1,-,TRBJ2-1,TRBD2,CASTQALAGEKGNEQFF,TGTGCCAGCACCCAAGCCTTAGCGGGAGAGAAGGGCAATGAGCAGTTCTTC
TRBV20-1,-,TRBJ2-3,-,CSAPRPTDTQYF,TGCAGTGCTCCCCGACCGACAGATACGCAGTATTTT
TRBV6-2/TRBV6-3,few,TRBJ2-7,-,CASSYSDWRYEQYF,TGTGCCAGCAGTTATTCGGACTGGAGATACGAGCAGTACTTC
TRBV10-3,few,TRBJ2-7,TRBD2,CAISEAKASGIYEQYF,TGTGCCATCAGTGAGGCAAAGGCTAGCGGAATCTACGAGCAGTACTTC
TRBV5-1,few,TRBJ1-5,TRBD1,CASPDPRQGDQPQHF,TGCGCCAGCCCCGACCCCCGACAGGGTGATCAGCCCCAGCATTTT
TRBV7-9,-,TRBJ2-7,TRBD1,CASSFLSTGGYEQYF,TGTGCCAGCAGCTTCCTCTCGACAGGGGGCTACGAGCAGTACTTC
TRBV12-3/TRBV12-4,-,TRBJ1-5,-,CASSFRGNSNQPQHF,TGTGCCAGCAGTTTCAGGGGAAATAGCAATCAGCCCCAGCATTTT
TRBV15,few,TRBJ1-1,TRBD1,CATSSAGGDSTEAFF,TGTGCCACCAGCAGCGCAGGGGGCGATTCCACTGAAGCTTTCTTT
TRBV3-1,few,TRBJ1-2,-,CASSRTKGGDGYTF,TGTGCCAGCAGCCGGACGAAAGGTGGGGATGGCTACACCTTC
TRBV7-8,-,TRBJ2-3,TRBD2,CASDRGRVSTDTQYF,TGTGCCAGCGATCGCGGGAGAGTTAGCACAGATACGCAGTATTTT
TRBV4-1,-,TRBJ1-6,-,CASSQREGSSYNSPLHF,TGCGCCAGCAGCCAACGGGAGGGGAGCTCCTATAATTCACCCCTCCACTTT
TRBV5-6,-,TRBJ2-7,-,CASSLGVGRRAYEQYF,TGTGCCAGCAGCTTGGGAGTGGGCCGGCGTGCCTACGAGCAGTACTTC
TRBV20-1,-,TRBJ2-3,-,CSARVGTSTDTQYF,TGCAGTGCTAGAGTGGGGACTTCCACAGATACGCAGTATTTT
TRBV5-6,few,TRBJ2-5,-,CASSSPQGGETQYF,TGTGCCAGCAGCTCACCTCAGGGGGGAGAGACCCAGTACTTC
TRBV14,-,TRBJ1-5,TRBD1,CASSPIPDRGTNSNQPQHF,TGTGCCAGCAGCCCCATACCCGACAGGGGAACTAATAGCAATCAGCCCCAGCATTTT
TRBV7-8,many,TRBJ1-1,-,CASSLVRFGGEAFF,TGTGCCAGCAGCTTAGTTCGGTTCGGCGGTGAAGCTTTCTTT
TRBV20-1,-,TRBJ1-1,-,CSAAWGGTTEAFF,TGCAGTGCCGCGTGGGGTGGGACGACTGAAGCTTTCTTT
TRBV12-3/TRBV12-4,many,TRBJ2-2,-,CASTRGGGSYTGELFF,TGTGCCAGCACACGCGGTGGGGGCAGTTACACCGGGGAGCTGTTTTTT
TRBV7-9,once,TRBJ2-5,-,CASNRGETQYF,TGTGCCAGCAATAGGGGTGAGACCCAGTACTTC
TRBV6-4,-,TRBJ2-1,TRBD1,CASSVGDRVTDEQFF,TGTGCCAGCAGTGTGGGGGACAGGGTCACCGATGAGCAGTTCTTC
TRBV10-3,-,TRBJ2-7,-,CAISEFVGVFEEQYF,TGTGCCATCAGTGAATTCGTGGGGGTCTTCGAAGAGCAGTACTTC
TRBV27,few,TRBJ1-1,-,CASSYDIATEAFF,TGTGCCAGCAGTTACGACATCGCCACTGAAGCTTTCTTT
TRBV28,once,TRBJ1-6,-,CASSADRISPLHF,TGTGCCAGCAGTGCCGACAGGATTTCACCCCTCCACTTT
TRBV5-1,few,TRBJ2-2,-,CASSPDTPSTGELFF,TGCGCCAGCAGCCCGGACACCCCGAGCACCGGGGAGCTGTTTTTT
TRBV6-5,-,TRBJ2-3,-,CASSYSGVSKTDTQYF,TGTGCCAGCAGTTACTCGGGGGTTAGCAAAACAGATACGCAGTATTTT
TRBV2,-,TRBJ1-2,TRBD1,CASSLLLTGGGGYTF,TGTGCCAGCAGTCTTCTTCTCACAGGGGGCGGTGGCTACACCTTC
TRBV7-8,few,TRBJ2-1,-,CASSLPPSEANNEQFF,TGTGCCAGCAGCTTACCGCCTAGCGAGGCTAACAATGAGCAGTTCTTC
TRBV4-1,-,TRBJ2-1,-,CASSQGASQGVRKNEQFF,TGCGCCAGCAGCCAAGGGGCGTCGCAAGGGGTTCGGAAAAATGAGCAGTTCTTC
TRBV7-8,few,TRBJ2-1,TRBD1,CASSLGRTGHEQFF,TGTGCCAGCAGCTTAGGACGGACAGGACATGAGCAGTTCTTC
TRBV27,-,TRBJ1-6,-,CASHWGGSNSPLHF,TGTGCCAGCCATTGGGGGGGTTCTAATTCACCCCTCCACTTT
TRBV27,-,TRBJ2-7,TRBD1,CASSSQGASYEQYF,TGTGCCAGCAGTTCACAGGGGGCATCCTACGAGCAGTACTTC
TRBV5-1,-,TRBJ2-7,-,CASSVNREQYF,TGCGCCAGCAGCGTGAACAGGGAGCAGTACTTC
TRBV7-9,few,TRBJ2-2,TRBD2,CASSPGLAGSNTGELFF,TGTGCCAGCAGTCCAGGACTAGCGGGATCGAACACCGGGGAGCTGTTTTTT
TRBV6-6,-,TRBJ2-5,-,CASSGDGETQYF,TGTGCCAGCAGCGGGGACGGAGAGACCCAGTACTTC
TRBV15,-,TRBJ2-7,-,CATSWGFGEQYF,TGTGCCACCAGTTGGGGATTTGGCGAGCAGTACTTC
TRBV28,-,TRBJ2-1,TRBD2,CASSLWLAGRNEQFF,TGTGCCAGCAGTTTGTGGCTAGCGGGTCGCAATGAGCAGTTCTTC
TRBV7-3,-,TRBJ1-1,-,CASSPGAGEGFGEAFF,TGTGCCAGCAGCCCTGGGGCAGGGGAGGGTTTCGGTGAAGCTTTCTTT
TRBV29-1,few,TRBJ1-1,-,CSGRREVEAFF,TGCAGCGGCCGCCGGGAGGTCGAAGCTTTCTTT
TRBV5-1,-,TRBJ2-7,-,CASSSPPGVEQYF,TGCGCCAGCAGCTCCCCCCCCGGTGTCGAGCAGTACTTC
TRBV20-1,-,TRBJ2-7,-,CSARDWLPAYEQYF,TGCAGTGCTAGAGACTGGCTGCCGGCCTACGAGCAGTACTTC
TRBV4-1,-,TRBJ2-3,TRBD2,CASSQRLGLAGVTDTQYF,TGCGCCAGCAGCCAACGGCTGGGACTAGCGGGAGTAACAGATACGCAGTATTTT
TRBV11-2,few,TRBJ2-3,TRBD2,CASSLRSGLAGEGDTQYF,TGTGCCAGCAGCTTAAGGAGCGGACTAGCGGGAGAGGGGGATACGCAGTATTTT
TRBV2,few,TRBJ2-1,-,CASKRGGLEQFF,TGTGCCAGCAAGCGAGGGGGGCTTGAGCAGTTCTTC
TRBV5-1,-,TRBJ1-2,-,CASSLGQAGHYGYTF,TGCGCCAGCAGCTTGGGGCAGGCAGGTCACTATGGCTACACCTTC
TRBV7-9,-,TRBJ1-2,-,CASSKQGGFYGYTF,TGTGCCAGCAGCAAACAGGGTGGATTCTATGGCTACACCTTC
TRBV5-6,-,TRBJ1-5,-,CASSRSSWEYQPQHF,TGTGCCAGCAGCCGGAGCTCATGGGAGTATCAGCCCCAGCATTTT